This T cell receptor beta chain was obtained from a study of blood T cell repertoires in COVID-19. Study overall: COVID-19 samples collected from the United States, Italy and Spain covered acute and convalescent phases. From T cells, B-cell-depleted T cells, or PBMCs came the material, which was cDNA or gDNA.

Original handling: For nucleated cells, counts were estimated from reference gene primer amplification. Assay used: immunoSEQ multiplex PCR; TCRdb lists only in-frame clones, some missing. The DNA was the basis for D and trimming; V, J and clone size are from that table. The sample contains under 200,000 clones, around 90% of which appear only once. The sequence was collected from a man aged 50 to 59 with acute or convalescent COVID-19. Sequencing used peripheral blood.

CDR3 loop: CASSPYPEVVFGYTF. CDR3 sequence (DNA): TGTGCCAGCAGTCCTTACCCCGAGGTAGTGTTCGGCTACACCTTC. The chain employs TRBV6-5 and TRBJ1-2; D gene ambiguous. Germline V gives CDR1 MNHEY, CDR2 SVGAGI. The length of the CDR3 is 15 residues. The V end was cut by 5 bases, the J end by 8 bases, with 21 bases between.